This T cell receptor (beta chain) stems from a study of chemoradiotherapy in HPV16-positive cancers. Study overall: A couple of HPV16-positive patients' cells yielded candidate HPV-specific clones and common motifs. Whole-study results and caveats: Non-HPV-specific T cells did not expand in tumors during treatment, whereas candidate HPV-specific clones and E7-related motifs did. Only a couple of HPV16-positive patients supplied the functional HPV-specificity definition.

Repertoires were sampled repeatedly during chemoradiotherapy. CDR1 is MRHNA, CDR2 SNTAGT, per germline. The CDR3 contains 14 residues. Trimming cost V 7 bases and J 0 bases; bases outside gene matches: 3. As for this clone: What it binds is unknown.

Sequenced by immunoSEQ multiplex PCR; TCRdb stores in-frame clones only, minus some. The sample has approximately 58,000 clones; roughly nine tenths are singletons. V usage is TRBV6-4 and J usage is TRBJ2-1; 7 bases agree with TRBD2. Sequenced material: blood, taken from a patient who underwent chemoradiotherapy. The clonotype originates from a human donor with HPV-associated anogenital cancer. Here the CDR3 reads CASKRGDSYNEQFF. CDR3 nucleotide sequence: TGTGCCAGCAAGCGGGGCGACTCCTACAATGAGCAGTTCTTC.